This TCR beta chain originates from a study of T cell responses to AZD1222 COVID-19 vaccine. V lost 8 bases and J lost 4, with 17 bases in between. CDR3 length: 13 amino acids. CDR1 is SQVTM, CDR2 ANQGSEA, per germline. The table came from immunoSEQ multiplex PCR; TCRdb's copy has only in-frame clones and leaves some out. Of 100,000 to 150,000 clones in the sample, approximately 85% were seen once. The sequencing used peripheral blood, collected 28 days after the second dose of the MenACWY control vaccine. The sequence was obtained from an adult who received the MenACWY meningococcal vaccine as a control. The chain employs TRBV29-1 and TRBJ1-2; a weak D match, TRBD1 (6 bases). CDR3 DNA sequence: TGCAGCCTTAGGGGGGAGGGAAGCTATGGCTACACCTTC. It specifies CSLRGEGSYGYTF.